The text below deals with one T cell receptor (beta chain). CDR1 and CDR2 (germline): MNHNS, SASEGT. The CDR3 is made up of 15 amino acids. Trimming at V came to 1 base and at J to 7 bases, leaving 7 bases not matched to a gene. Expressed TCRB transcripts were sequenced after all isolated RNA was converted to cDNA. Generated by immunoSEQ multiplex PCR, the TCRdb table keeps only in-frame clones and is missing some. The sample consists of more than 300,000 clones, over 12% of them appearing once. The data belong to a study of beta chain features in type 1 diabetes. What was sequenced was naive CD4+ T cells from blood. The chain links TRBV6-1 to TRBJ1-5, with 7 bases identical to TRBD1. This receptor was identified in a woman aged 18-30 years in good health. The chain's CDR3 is CASSEVTGANQPQHF. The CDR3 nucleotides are TGTGCCAGCAGTGAAGTAACAGGGGCAAACCAGCCCCAGCATTTT.